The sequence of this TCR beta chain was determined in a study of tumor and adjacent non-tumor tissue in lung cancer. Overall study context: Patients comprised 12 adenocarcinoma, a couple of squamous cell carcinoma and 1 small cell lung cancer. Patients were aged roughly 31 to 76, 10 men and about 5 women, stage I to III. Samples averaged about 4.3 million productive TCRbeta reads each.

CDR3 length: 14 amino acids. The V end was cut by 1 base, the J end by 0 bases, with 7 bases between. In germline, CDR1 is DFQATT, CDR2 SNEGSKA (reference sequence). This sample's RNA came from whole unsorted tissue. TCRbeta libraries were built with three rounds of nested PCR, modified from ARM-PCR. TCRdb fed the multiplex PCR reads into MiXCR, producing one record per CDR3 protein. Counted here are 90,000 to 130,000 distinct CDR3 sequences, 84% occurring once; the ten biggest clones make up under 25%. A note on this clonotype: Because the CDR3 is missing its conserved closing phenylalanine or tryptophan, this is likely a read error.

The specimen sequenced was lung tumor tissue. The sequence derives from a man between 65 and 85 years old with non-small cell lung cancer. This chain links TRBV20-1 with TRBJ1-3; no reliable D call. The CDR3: CSARASNSGNTIYI. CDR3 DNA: TGCAGTGCTAGAGCTAGCAACTCTGGAAACACCATATATATT.